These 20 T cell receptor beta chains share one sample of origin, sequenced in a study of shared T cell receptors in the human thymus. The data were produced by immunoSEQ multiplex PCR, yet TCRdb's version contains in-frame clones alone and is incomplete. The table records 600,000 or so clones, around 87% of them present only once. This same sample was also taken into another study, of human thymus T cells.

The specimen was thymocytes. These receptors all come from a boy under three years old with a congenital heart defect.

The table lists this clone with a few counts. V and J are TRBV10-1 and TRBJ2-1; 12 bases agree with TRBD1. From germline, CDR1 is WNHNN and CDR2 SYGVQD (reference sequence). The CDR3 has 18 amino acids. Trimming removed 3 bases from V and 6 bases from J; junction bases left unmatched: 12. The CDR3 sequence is CASSEGGGGTGGCNEQFF. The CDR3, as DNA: TGCGCCAGCAGTGAAGGTGGAGGTGGGACAGGGGGCTGCAATGAGCAGTTCTTC.

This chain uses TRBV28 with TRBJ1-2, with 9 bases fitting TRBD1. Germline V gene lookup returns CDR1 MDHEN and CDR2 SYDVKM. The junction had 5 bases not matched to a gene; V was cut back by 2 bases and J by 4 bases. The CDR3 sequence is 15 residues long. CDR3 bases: TGTGCCAGCAGTTTAGACAGGGGACAGGGCTATGGCTACACCTTC. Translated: CASSLDRGQGYGYTF.

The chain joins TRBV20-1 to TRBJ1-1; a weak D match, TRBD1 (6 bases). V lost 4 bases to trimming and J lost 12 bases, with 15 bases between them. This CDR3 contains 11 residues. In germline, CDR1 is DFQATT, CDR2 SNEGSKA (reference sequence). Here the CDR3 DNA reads TGCAGTGCTACCCCCGGGACAACAACTTTCTTT. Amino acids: CSATPGTTTFF.

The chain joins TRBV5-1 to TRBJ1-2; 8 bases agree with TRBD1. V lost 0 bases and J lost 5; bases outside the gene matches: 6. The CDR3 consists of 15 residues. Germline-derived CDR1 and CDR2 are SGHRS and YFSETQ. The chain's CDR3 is CASSLAGQGAYGYTF. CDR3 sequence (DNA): TGCGCCAGCAGCTTGGCCGGGCAGGGGGCGTATGGCTACACCTTC.

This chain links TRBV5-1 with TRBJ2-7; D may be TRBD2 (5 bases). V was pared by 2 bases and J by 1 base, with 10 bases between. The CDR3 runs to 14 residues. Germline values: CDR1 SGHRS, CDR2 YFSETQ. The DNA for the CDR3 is TGCGCCAGCAGCTTATCGGGGTGGTCCTACGAGCAGTACTTC. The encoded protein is CASSLSGWSYEQYF.

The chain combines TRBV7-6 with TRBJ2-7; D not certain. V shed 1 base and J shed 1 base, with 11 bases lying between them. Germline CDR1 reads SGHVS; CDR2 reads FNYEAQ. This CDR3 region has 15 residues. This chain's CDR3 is CASSLGTAVSYEQYF. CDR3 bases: TGTGCCAGCAGCTTAGGAACAGCCGTTTCCTACGAGCAGTACTTC.

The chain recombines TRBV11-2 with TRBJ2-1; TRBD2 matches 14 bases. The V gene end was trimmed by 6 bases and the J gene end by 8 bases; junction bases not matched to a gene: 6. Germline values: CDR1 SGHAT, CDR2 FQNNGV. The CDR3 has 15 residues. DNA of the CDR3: TGTGCCAGCAGACATGGACTAGCGGGAGGCTATGAGCAGTTCTTC. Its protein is CASRHGLAGGYEQFF. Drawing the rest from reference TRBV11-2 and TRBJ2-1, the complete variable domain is EAGVAQSPRYKIIEKRQSVAFWCNPISGHATLYWYQQILGQGPKLLIQFQNNGVVDDSQLPKDRFSAERLKGVDSTLKIQPAKLEDSAVYLCASRHGLAGGYEQFFGPGTRLTVL.

The CDR3 region is CASSDRDRGLENEQFF. In DNA form, the CDR3 reads TGTGCCAGCAGTGACCGGGACAGGGGTTTAGAGAATGAGCAGTTCTTC. J is TRBJ2-1 and V is TRBV6-4; 10 positions match TRBD1. After removal of 2 bases from V and 7 bases from J, the junction contained 8 bases not matched to a gene. The CDR3 runs to 16 residues. The germline gives CDR1 MRHNA, CDR2 SNTAGT.

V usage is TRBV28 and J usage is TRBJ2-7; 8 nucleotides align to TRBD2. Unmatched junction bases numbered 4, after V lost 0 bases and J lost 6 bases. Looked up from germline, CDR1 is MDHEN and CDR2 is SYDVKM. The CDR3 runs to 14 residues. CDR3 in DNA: TGTGCCAGCAGTTTATGCGGGGGGGCCAGCGAGCAGTACTTC. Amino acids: CASSLCGGASEQYF.

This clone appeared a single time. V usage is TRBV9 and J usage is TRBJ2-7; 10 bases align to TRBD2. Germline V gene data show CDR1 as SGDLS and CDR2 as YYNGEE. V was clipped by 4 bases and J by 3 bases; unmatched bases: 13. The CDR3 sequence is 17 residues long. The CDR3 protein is CASSPSGGASGSYEQYF. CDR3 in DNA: TGTGCCAGCAGCCCAAGTGGGGGGGCTAGCGGGAGCTACGAGCAGTACTTC. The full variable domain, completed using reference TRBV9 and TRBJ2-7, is DSGVTQTPKHLITATGQRVTLRCSPRSGDLSVYWYQQSLDQGLQFLIQYYNGEERAKGNILERFSAQQFPDLHSELNLSSLELGDSALYFCASSPSGGASGSYEQYFGPGTRLTVT.

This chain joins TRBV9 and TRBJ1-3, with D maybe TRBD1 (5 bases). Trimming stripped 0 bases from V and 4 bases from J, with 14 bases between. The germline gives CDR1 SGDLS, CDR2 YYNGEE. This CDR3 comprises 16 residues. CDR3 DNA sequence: TGTGCCAGCAGCGTAGCTCCAGGGATCACGGGAAACACCATATATTTT. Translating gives CASSVAPGITGNTIYF.

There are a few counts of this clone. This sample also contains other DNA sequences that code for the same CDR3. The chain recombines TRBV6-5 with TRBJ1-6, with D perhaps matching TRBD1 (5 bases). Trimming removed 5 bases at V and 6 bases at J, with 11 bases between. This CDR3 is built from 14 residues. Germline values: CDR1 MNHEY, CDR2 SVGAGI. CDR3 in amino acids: CASSTTVSNSPLHF. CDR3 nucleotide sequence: TGTGCCAGCAGTACGACAGTCTCTAATTCACCCCTCCACTTT.

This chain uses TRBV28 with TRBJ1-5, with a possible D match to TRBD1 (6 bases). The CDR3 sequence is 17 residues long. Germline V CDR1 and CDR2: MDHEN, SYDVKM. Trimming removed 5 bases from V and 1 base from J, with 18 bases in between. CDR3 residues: CASSPVPGVGSNQPQHF. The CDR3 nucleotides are TGTGCCAGCAGTCCCGTTCCAGGGGTAGGAAGCAATCAGCCCCAGCATTTT.

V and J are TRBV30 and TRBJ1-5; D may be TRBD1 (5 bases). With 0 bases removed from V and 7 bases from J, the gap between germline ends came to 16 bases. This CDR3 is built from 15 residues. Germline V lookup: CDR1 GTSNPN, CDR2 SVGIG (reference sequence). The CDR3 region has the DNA TGTGCCTGGAGTGTACGTCGGCAGGGTCGACAGCCCCAGCATTTT. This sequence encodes CAWSVRRQGRQPQHF. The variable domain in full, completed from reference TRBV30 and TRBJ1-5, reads SQTIHQWPATLVQPVGSPLSLECTVEGTSNPNLYWYRQAAGRGLQLLFYSVGIGQISSEVPQNLSASRPQDRQFILSSKKLLLSDSGFYLCAWSVRRQGRQPQHFGDGTRLSIL.

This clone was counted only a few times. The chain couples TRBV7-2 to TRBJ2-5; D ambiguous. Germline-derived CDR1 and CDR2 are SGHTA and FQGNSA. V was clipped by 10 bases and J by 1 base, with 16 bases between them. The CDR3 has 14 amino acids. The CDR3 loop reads CATKPPAGQETQYF. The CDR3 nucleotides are TGTGCCACCAAGCCCCCCGCAGGCCAAGAGACCCAGTACTTC.

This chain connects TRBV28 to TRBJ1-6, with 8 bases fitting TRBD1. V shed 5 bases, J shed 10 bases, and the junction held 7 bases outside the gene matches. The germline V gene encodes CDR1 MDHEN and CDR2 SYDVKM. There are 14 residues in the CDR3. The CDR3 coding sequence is TGTGCCAGCAGTCCCGACAGGGGTGACTCACCCCTCCACTTT. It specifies CASSPDRGDSPLHF.

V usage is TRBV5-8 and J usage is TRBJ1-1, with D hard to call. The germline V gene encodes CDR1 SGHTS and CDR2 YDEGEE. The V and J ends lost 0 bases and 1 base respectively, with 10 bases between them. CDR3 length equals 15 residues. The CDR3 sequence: CASSLVWQSNTEAFF. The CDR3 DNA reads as TGTGCCAGCAGCTTGGTATGGCAGTCGAACACTGAAGCTTTCTTT.

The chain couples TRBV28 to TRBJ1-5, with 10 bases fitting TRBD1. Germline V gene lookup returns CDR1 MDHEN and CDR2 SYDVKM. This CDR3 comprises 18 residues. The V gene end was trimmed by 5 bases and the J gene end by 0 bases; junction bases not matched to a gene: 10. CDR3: CASSRGQGENYSNQPQHF. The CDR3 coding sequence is TGTGCCAGCAGTAGAGGACAGGGGGAGAACTATAGCAATCAGCCCCAGCATTTT.

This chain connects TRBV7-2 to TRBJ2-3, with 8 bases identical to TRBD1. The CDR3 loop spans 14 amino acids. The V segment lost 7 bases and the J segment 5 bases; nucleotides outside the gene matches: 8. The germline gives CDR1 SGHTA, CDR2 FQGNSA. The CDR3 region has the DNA TGTGCCAGCACCCCGGACAGGGTAGAAGATACGCAGTATTTT. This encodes CASTPDRVEDTQYF.

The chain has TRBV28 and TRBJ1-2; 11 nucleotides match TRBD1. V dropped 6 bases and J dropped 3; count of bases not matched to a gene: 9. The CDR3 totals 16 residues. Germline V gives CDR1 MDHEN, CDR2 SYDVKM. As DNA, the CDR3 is TGTGCCAGCAGGTCCGGGACAGGGGGTTTTTACTATGGCTACACCTTC. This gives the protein CASRSGTGGFYYGYTF.